Below, 9 T cell receptor beta chains from the same sample are listed, as sequenced in a study of cytomegalovirus exposure and HLA in healthy donors. Use of 60 Vbeta and 13 Jbeta primers characterized the PCR. This table comes from immunoSEQ multiplex PCR, and its TCRdb copy is limited to in-frame clones, with some not included. This table has 75,000 to 100,000 clones, 60% to 75% appearing once. Sample: PBMCs. These receptors all stem from a woman between 70 and 85 years old in good health and CMV-seropositive.

The V call is TRBV15, the J call TRBJ2-1, with a weak D call TRBD1 (5 bases). Germline-derived CDR1 and CDR2 are LNHNV and YYDKDF (reference sequence). Trimming cost V 0 bases and J 11 bases, with 11 bases left between them. The length of the CDR3 is 13 residues. CDR3 coding DNA: TGTGCCACCAGCAGAGATAAGGGGCTCCAGCAGTTCTTC. This sequence encodes CATSRDKGLQQFF. Drawing the rest from reference TRBV15 and TRBJ2-1, the complete variable domain is DAMVIQNPRYQVTQFGKPVTLSCSQTLNHNVMYWYQQKSSQAPKLLFHYYDKDFNNEADTPDNFQSRRPNTSFCFLDIRSPGLGDTAMYLCATSRDKGLQQFFGPGTRLTVL.

This sequence joins TRBV28 and TRBJ2-5, with TRBD1 matching over 10 bases. The V and J ends lost 5 bases and 4 bases, in that order; junction bases with no gene match: 7. The CDR3 is made up of 15 amino acids. CDR1 and CDR2 (germline): MDHEN, SYDVKM. The CDR3 nucleotides are TGTGCCAGCAGTCCCTCCGGGACAGGGGTAGAGACCCAGTACTTC. Protein sequence: CASSPSGTGVETQYF.

The chain is built from TRBV28 and TRBJ2-7, with 9 positions matching TRBD2. This CDR3 has 13 amino acids. CDR1 is MDHEN and CDR2 is SYDVKM in the germline V gene. CDR3 residues: CATAGGGSYEQYF. In DNA, the CDR3 is TGTGCTACGGCGGGGGGGGGCTCCTACGAGCAGTACTTC.

This sequence joins TRBV5-4 and TRBJ1-2; TRBD1 matches 7 bases. With V trimmed by 2 bases and J by 4 bases, 5 bases remained unmatched. Germline assignment: CDR1 SGHNT and CDR2 YYREEE (reference sequence). The CDR3 has 14 residues. The CDR3 region has the DNA TGTGCCAGCAGCTTAAACAGGGGATCCTATGGCTACACCTTC. The encoded protein is CASSLNRGSYGYTF.

Only a few counts were recorded for this clone. The chain joins TRBV7-3 to TRBJ2-1, with 11 bases that match TRBD2. The CDR3 loop spans 15 amino acids. In germline, CDR1 is SGHTA, CDR2 FQGTGA. Unmatched junction bases numbered 5, after V lost 4 bases and J lost 6 bases. CDR3 residues: CASSSRLAGTNEQFF. The CDR3 coding sequence is TGTGCCAGCAGCTCTAGACTAGCGGGGACCAATGAGCAGTTCTTC. The whole variable domain, filled in from reference TRBV7-3 and TRBJ2-1, reads GAGVSQTPSNKVTEKGKYVELRCDPISGHTALYWYRQSLGQGPEFLIYFQGTGAADDSGLPNDRFFAVRPEGSVSTLKIQRTERGDSAVYLCASSSRLAGTNEQFFGPGTRLTVL.

The CDR3: CAWSLGQGNIQYF. CDR3 in DNA: TGTGCCTGGAGTCTCGGGCAGGGAAACATTCAGTACTTC. The genes are TRBV30 and TRBJ2-4; weak D call: TRBD1 (5 bases). This CDR3 is built from 13 residues. Germline loops: CDR1 GTSNPN, CDR2 SVGIG (reference sequence). The germline V and J ends were trimmed by 2 bases and 6 bases, with 11 bases remaining between them.

Comment on this clone: One end of the junction is discordant with germline, which a read error may explain. The CDR3 is CSSSLARGQGAHGYTF. The DNA for the CDR3 is TGTTCCAGCAGCTTAGCGAGGGGGCAGGGGGCCCATGGCTACACCTTC. This chain links TRBV7-9 with TRBJ1-2, with 8 bases lining up with TRBD1. CDR1 and CDR2 from the germline V gene are SEHNR and FQNEAQ (reference sequence). The CDR3 extends over 16 amino acids.

The chain uses TRBV12-5 and TRBJ2-1; D might be TRBD2 (5 bases). There are 15 residues in the CDR3. With 1 base removed from V and 8 bases from J, the gap between germline ends came to 15 bases. Per germline, CDR1 LGHNT and CDR2 FRNRAP. The CDR3 loop reads CASGLGIGPGDEQFF. The CDR3 DNA sequence: TGTGCTAGTGGTTTGGGTATCGGACCCGGGGATGAGCAGTTCTTC.

This chain joins TRBV9 and TRBJ2-5; 14 nucleotides agree with TRBD2. CDR3 size: 17 residues. Germline loops: CDR1 SGDLS, CDR2 YYNGEE. Trimming cost V 4 bases and J 5 bases; bases outside gene matches: 10. CDR3 in amino acids: CASSPGTSGGGLETQYF. CDR3 DNA: TGTGCCAGCAGCCCCGGGACTAGCGGGGGTGGTCTGGAGACCCAGTACTTC.